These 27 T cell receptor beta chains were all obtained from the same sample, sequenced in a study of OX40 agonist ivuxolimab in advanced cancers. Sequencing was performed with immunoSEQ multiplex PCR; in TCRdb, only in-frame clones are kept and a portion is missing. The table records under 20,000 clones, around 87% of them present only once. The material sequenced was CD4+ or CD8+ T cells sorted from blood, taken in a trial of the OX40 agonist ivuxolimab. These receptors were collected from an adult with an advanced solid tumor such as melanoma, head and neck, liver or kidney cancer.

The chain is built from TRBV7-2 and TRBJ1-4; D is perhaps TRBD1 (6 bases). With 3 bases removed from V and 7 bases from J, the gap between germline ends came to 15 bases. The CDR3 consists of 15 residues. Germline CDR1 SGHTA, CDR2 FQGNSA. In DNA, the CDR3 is TGTGCCAGCAGCTTGGGCAGGGGAGGTGGTGAAAAACTGTTTTTT. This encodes CASSLGRGGGEKLFF.

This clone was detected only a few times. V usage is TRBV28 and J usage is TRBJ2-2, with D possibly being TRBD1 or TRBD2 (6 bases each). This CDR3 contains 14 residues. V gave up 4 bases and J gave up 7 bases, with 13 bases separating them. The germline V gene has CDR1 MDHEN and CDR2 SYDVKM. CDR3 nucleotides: TGTGCCAGCAGTTGGGGGCGGGGAGACGGGGAGCTGTTTTTT. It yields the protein CASSWGRGDGELFF.

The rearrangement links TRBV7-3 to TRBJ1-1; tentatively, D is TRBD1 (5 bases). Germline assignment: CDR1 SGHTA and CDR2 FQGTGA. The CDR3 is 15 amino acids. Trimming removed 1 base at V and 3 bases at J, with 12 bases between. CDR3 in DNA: TGTGCCAGCAGCTTAAATCCAGGGTTAGACACTGAAGCTTTCTTT. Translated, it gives CASSLNPGLDTEAFF.

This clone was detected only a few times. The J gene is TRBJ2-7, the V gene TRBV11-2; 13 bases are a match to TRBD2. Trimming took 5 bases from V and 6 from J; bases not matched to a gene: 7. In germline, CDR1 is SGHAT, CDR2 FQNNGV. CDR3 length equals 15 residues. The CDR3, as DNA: TGTGCCAGCAGCCAACTAGCGGGAGGGCCGGTCGAGCAGTACTTC. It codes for CASSQLAGGPVEQYF.

CDR3 bases: TGTGCCAGCAGTTTAAGTACAGGGTACGAGCAGTACTTC. Its protein is CASSLSTGYEQYF. This chain connects TRBV28 to TRBJ2-7, with TRBD1 as a possible D gene (6 bases). In germline, CDR1 is MDHEN, CDR2 SYDVKM. With 2 bases removed from V and 4 bases from J, the gap between germline ends came to 9 bases. This CDR3 comprises 13 residues. Based on the CDR3 plus reference TRBV28 and TRBJ2-7, the full variable domain is DVKVTQSSRYLVKRTGEKVFLECVQDMDHENMFWYRQDPGLGLRLIYFSYDVKMKEKGDIPEGYSVSREKKERFSLILESASTNQTSMYLCASSLSTGYEQYFGPGTRLTVT.

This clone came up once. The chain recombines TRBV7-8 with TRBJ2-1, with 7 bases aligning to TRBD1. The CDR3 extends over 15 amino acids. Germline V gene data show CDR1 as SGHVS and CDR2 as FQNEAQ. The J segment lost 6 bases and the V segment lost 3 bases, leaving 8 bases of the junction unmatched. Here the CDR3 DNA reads TGTGCCAGCAGCTTGACCGGGACAGTACTCAATGAGCAGTTCTTC. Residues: CASSLTGTVLNEQFF.

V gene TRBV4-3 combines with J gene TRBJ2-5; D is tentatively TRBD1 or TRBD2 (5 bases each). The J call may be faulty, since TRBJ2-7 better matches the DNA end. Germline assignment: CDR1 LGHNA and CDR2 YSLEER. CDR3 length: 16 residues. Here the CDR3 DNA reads TGCGCCAGCAGCCAAGGGGCCGGGGACGGCTCCTACGAGCAGTACTTC. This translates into CASSQGAGDGSYEQYF.

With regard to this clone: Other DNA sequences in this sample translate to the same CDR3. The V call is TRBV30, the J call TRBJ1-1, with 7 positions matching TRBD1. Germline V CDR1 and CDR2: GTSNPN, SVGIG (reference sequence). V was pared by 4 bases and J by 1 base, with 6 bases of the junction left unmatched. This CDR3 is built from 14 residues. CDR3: CAWNEGAGNTEAFF. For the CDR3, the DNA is TGTGCCTGGAATGAGGGGGCGGGGAACACTGAAGCTTTCTTT.

The CDR3 is CASSPSGVQETQYF. The CDR3, as DNA: TGTGCCAGCAGCCCCTCAGGGGTTCAAGAGACCCAGTACTTC. V and J are TRBV11-1 and TRBJ2-5, with D maybe TRBD1 (6 bases). The CDR3 is 14 residues long. Germline assignment: CDR1 SGHAT and CDR2 FQDESV (reference sequence). Trimming shortened V by 5 bases and J by 2 bases, and 12 bases separated the two germline ends.

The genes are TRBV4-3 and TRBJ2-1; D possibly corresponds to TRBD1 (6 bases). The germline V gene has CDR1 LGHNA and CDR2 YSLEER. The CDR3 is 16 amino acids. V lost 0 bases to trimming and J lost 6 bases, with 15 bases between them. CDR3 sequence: CASSQEHREVGNEQFF. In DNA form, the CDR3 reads TGCGCCAGCAGCCAAGAGCACAGGGAAGTGGGCAATGAGCAGTTCTTC.

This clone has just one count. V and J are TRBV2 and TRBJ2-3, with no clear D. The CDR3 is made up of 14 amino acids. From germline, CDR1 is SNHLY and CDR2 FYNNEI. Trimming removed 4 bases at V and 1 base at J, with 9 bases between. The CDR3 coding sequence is TGTGCCAGCAGTGGTCCCAGCGGCACAGATACGCAGTATTTT. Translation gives CASSGPSGTDTQYF.

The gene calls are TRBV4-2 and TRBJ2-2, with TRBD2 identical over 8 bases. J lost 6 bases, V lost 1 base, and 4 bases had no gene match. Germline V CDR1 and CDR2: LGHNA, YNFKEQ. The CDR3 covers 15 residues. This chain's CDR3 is CASSQAEREPGELFF. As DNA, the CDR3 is TGTGCCAGCAGCCAAGCCGAGCGGGAGCCCGGGGAGCTGTTTTTT.

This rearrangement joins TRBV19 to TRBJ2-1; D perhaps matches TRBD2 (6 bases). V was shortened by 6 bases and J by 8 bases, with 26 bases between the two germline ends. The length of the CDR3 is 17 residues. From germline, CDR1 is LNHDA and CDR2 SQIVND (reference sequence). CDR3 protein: CASSLSLNSGFGHEQFF. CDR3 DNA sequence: TGTGCCAGTAGCCTGTCCCTCAATAGCGGATTTGGCCATGAGCAGTTCTTC. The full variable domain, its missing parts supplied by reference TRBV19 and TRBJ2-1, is DGGITQSPKYLFRKEGQNVTLSCEQNLNHDAMYWYRQDPGQGLRLIYYSQIVNDFQKGDIAEGYSVSREKKESFPLTVTSAQKNPTAFYLCASSLSLNSGFGHEQFFGPGTRLTVL.

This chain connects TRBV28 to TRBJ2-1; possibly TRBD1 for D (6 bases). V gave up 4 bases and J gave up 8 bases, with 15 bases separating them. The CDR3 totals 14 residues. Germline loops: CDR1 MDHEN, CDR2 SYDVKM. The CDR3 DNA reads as TGTGCCAGCAGTTACGACACAGGGCTCGATGAGCAGTTCTTC. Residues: CASSYDTGLDEQFF. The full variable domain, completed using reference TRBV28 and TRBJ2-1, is DVKVTQSSRYLVKRTGEKVFLECVQDMDHENMFWYRQDPGLGLRLIYFSYDVKMKEKGDIPEGYSVSREKKERFSLILESASTNQTSMYLCASSYDTGLDEQFFGPGTRLTVL.

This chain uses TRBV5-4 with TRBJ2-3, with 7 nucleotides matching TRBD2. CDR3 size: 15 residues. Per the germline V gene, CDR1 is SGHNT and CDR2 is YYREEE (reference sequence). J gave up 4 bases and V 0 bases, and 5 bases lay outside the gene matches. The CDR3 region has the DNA TGTGCCAGCAGCTTGGTGGCGGGAGTCTCAGATACGCAGTATTTT. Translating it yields CASSLVAGVSDTQYF.

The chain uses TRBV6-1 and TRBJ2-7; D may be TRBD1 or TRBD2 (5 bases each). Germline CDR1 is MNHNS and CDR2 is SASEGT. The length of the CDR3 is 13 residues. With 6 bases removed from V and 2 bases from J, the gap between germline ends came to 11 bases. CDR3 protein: CASSGDRAYEQYF. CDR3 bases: TGTGCCAGCAGCGGGGACCGCGCCTACGAGCAGTACTTC.

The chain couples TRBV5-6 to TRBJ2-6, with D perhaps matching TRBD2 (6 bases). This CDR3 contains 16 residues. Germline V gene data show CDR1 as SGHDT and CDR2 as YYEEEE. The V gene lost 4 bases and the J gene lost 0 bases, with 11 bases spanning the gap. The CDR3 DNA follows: TGTGCCAGCAGCGGGGGACTGGCCTCTGGGGCCAACGTCCTGACTTTC. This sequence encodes CASSGGLASGANVLTF. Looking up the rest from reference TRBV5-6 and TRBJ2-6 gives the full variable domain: DAGVTQSPTHLIKTRGQQVTLRCSPKSGHDTVSWYQQALGQGPQFIFQYYEEEERQRGNFPDRFSGHQFPNYSSELNVNALLLGDSALYLCASSGGLASGANVLTFGAGSRLTVL.

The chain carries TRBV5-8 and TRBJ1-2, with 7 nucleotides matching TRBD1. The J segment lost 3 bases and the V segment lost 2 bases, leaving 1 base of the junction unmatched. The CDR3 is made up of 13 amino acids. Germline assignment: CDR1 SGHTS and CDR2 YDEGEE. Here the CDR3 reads CASSLGQDYGYTF. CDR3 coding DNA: TGTGCCAGCAGCTTAGGACAGGACTATGGCTACACCTTC.

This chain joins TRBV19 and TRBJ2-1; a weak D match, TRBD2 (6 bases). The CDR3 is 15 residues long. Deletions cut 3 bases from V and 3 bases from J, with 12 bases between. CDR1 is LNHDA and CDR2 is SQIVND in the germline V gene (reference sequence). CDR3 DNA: TGTGCCAGTAGTATTACCGGGACTGACTACAATGAGCAGTTCTTC. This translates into CASSITGTDYNEQFF.

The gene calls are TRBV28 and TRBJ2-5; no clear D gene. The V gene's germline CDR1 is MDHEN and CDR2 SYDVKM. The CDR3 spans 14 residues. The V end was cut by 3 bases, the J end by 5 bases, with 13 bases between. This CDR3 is CASSFLSVWETQYF. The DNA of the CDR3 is TGTGCCAGCAGTTTTCTGTCGGTTTGGGAGACCCAGTACTTC.

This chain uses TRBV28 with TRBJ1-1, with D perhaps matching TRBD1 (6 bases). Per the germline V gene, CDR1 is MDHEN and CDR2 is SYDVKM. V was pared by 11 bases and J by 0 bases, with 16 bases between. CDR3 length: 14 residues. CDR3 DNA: TGTGCCCTGAAGGGGGGCGATATGAACACTGAAGCTTTCTTT. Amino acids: CALKGGDMNTEAFF.

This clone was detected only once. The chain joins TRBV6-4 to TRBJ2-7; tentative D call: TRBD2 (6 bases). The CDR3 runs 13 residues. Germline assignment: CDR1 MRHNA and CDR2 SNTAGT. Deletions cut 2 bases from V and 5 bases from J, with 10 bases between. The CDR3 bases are TGTGCCAGCAGTGACGGAGCGGGTGACGAGCAGTACTTC. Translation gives CASSDGAGDEQYF.

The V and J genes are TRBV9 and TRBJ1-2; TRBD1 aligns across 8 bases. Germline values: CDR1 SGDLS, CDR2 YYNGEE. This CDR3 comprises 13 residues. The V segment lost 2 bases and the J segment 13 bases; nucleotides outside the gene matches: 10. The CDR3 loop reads CASSVVQQGDVTF. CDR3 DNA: TGTGCCAGCAGCGTTGTCCAACAGGGGGACGTCACCTTC.

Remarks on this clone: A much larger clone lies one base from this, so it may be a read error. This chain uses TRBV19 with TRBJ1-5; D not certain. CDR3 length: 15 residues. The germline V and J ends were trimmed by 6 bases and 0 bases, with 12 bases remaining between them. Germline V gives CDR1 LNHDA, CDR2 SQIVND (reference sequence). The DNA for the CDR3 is TGTGCCAGTAGCCCCGAGCATTATAGCAATCAGCCCCAGCATTTT. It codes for CASSPEHYSNQPQHF.

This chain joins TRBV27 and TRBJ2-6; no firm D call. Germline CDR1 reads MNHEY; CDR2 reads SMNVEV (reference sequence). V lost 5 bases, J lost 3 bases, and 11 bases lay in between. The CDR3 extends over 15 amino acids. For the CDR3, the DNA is TGTGCCAGCAGTCCCCGGTTAGGTGGGGCCAACGTCCTGACTTTC. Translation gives CASSPRLGGANVLTF.

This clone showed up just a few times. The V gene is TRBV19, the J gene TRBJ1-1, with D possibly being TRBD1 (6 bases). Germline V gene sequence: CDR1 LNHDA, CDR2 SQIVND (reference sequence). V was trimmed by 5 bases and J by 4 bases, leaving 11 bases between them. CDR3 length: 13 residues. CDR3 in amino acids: CASSYREGTEAFF. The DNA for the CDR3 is TGTGCCAGTAGTTACAGGGAGGGCACTGAAGCTTTCTTT. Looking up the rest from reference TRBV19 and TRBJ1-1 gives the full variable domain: DGGITQSPKYLFRKEGQNVTLSCEQNLNHDAMYWYRQDPGQGLRLIYYSQIVNDFQKGDIAEGYSVSREKKESFPLTVTSAQKNPTAFYLCASSYREGTEAFFGQGTRLTVV.

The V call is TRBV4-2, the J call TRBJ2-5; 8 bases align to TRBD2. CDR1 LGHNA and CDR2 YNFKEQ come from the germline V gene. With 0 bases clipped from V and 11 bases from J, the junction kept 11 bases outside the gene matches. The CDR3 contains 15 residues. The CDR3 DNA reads TGTGCCAGCAGCCAAGAAATTAGCGGGGTTTCGGAGCAGTACTTC. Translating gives CASSQEISGVSEQYF.